The clone carrying this TCR beta chain was detected a few times. Its antigen is unknown. The record originates from a study of response to subunit inactivated influenza vaccine. The study, taken as a whole, reports: Authors suggested that a seasonal influenza vaccination recruits few new T cells each time.

MiXCR, run by TCRdb on the RT-PCR reads, gives a single entry per CDR3 protein. The sample records more than 700,000 distinct CDR3 sequences, less than 25% being singletons. With 1 base removed from V and 4 bases from J, the gap between germline ends came to 12 bases. Germline V CDR1 and CDR2: DFQATT, SNEGSKA (reference sequence). CDR3 size: 14 residues. The V and J genes are TRBV20-1 and TRBJ2-3; D remains ambiguous. The TCR originated in a man aged 50 to 59 who received an inactivated influenza vaccine. Sequences were derived from PBMCs from blood, sampled 4 to 6 days after vaccination. CDR3 in amino acids: CSARVPGLSDTQYF. The DNA of the CDR3 is TGCAGTGCTAGAGTTCCTGGATTATCAGATACGCAGTATTTT.